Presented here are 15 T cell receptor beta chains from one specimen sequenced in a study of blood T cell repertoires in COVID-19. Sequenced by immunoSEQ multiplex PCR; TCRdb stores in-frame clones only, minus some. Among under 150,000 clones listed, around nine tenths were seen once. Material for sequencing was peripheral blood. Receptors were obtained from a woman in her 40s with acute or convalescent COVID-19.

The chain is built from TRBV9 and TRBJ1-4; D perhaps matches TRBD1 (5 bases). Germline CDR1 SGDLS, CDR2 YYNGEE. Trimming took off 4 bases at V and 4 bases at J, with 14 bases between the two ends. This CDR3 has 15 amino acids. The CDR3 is CASSPRWGGNEKLFF. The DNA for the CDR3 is TGTGCCAGCAGCCCACGGTGGGGGGGTAATGAAAAACTGTTTTTT.

This chain's CDR3 is CASSAGGGTEAFF. CDR3 nucleotide sequence: TGTGCCAGCAGCGCCGGGGGGGGCACTGAAGCTTTCTTT. The chain links TRBV7-6 to TRBJ1-1; D perhaps matches TRBD1 (5 bases). CDR1 and CDR2 from the germline V gene are SGHVS and FNYEAQ. V lost 5 bases and J lost 4, with 11 bases in between. The CDR3 sequence is 13 residues long.

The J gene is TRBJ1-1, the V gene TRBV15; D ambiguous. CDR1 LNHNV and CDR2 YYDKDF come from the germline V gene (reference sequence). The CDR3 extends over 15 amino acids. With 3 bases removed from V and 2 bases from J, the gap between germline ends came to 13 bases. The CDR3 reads CATSSFMAGNTEAFF. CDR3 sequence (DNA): TGTGCCACCAGCAGTTTCATGGCGGGTAACACTGAAGCTTTCTTT. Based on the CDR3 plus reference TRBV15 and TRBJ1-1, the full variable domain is DAMVIQNPRYQVTQFGKPVTLSCSQTLNHNVMYWYQQKSSQAPKLLFHYYDKDFNNEADTPDNFQSRRPNTSFCFLDIRSPGLGDTAMYLCATSSFMAGNTEAFFGQGTRLTVV.

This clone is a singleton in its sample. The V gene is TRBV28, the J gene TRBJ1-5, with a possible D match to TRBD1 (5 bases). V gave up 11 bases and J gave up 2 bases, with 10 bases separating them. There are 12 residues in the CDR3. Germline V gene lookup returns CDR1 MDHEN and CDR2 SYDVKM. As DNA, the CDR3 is TGTGCCGCGGGAGGGGGCAATCAGCCCCAGCATTTT. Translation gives CAAGGGNQPQHF.

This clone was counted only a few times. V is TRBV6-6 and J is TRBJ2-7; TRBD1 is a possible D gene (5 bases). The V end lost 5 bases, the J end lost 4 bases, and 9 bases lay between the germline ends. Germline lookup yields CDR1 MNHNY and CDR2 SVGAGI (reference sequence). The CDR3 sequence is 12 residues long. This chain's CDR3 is CASSQQDYEQYF. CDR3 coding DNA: TGTGCCAGCAGTCAACAGGATTACGAGCAGTACTTC.

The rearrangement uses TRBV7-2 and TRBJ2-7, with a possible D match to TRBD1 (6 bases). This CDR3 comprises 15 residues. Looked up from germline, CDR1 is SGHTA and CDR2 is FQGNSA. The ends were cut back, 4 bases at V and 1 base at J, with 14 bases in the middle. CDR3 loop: CASSWGTYSSYEQYF. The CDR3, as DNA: TGTGCCAGCAGCTGGGGGACATACAGTTCCTACGAGCAGTACTTC.

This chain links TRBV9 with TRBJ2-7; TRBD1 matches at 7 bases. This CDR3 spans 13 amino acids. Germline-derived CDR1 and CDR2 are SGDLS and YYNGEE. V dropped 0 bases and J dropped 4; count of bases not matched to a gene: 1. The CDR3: CASSVGDSYEQYF. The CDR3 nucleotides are TGTGCCAGCAGCGTAGGGGACAGTTACGAGCAGTACTTC. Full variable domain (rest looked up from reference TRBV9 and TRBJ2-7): DSGVTQTPKHLITATGQRVTLRCSPRSGDLSVYWYQQSLDQGLQFLIQYYNGEERAKGNILERFSAQQFPDLHSELNLSSLELGDSALYFCASSVGDSYEQYFGPGTRLTVT.

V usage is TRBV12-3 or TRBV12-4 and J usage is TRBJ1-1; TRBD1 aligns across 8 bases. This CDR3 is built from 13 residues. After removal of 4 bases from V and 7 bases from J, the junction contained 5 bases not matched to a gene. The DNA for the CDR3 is TGTGCCAGCAGTTCGACAGGGGCCCTTGAAGCTTTCTTT. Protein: CASSSTGALEAFF.

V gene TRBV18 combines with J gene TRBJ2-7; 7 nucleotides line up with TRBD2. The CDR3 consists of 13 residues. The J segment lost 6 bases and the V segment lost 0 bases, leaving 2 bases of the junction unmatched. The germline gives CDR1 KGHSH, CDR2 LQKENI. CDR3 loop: CASSPPGGAEQYF. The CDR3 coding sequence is TGTGCCAGCTCACCACCGGGAGGGGCCGAGCAGTACTTC.

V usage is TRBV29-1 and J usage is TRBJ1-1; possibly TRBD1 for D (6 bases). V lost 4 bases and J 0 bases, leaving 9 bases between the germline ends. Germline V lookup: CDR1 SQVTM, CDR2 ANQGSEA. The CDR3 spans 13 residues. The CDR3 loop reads CSVGGQLNTEAFF. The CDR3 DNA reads TGCAGCGTTGGAGGACAGCTGAACACTGAAGCTTTCTTT.

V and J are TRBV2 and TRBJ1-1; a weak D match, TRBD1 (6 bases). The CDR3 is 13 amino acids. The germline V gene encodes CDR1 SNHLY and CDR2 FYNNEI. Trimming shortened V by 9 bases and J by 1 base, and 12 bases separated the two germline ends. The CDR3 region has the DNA TGTGCCAGTCAGGGACAAACGAACACTGAAGCTTTCTTT. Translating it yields CASQGQTNTEAFF.

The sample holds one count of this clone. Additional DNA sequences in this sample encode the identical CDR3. CDR3 region: CASSQEAYTGELFF. DNA of the CDR3: TGCGCCAGCAGCCAAGAAGCATACACCGGGGAGCTGTTTTTT. V usage is TRBV4-1 and J usage is TRBJ2-2; D not certain. Germline lookup yields CDR1 MGHRA and CDR2 YSYEKL. The CDR3 extends over 14 amino acids. V lost 0 bases and J 3 bases, leaving 5 bases between the germline ends.

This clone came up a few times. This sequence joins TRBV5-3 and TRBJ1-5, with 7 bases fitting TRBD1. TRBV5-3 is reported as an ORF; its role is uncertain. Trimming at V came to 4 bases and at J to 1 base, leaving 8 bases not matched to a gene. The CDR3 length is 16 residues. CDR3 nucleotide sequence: TGTGCCAGAAGCGCCACAGGGGAAGAGAGCAATCAGCCCCAGCATTTT. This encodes CARSATGEESNQPQHF.

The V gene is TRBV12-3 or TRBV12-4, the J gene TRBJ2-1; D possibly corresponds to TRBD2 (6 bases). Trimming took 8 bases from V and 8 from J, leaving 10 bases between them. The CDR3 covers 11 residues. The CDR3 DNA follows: TGTGCCAGCTCCCCGGGGGATGAGCAGTTCTTC. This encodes CASSPGDEQFF.

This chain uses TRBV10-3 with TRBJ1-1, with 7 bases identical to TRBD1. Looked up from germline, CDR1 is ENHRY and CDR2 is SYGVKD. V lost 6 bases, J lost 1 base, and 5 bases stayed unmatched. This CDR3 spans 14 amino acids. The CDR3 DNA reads TGTGCCATCAGCCTAGGGGGCTCGAACACTGAAGCTTTCTTT. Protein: CAISLGGSNTEAFF.